The rows below give T cell receptor beta chains drawn from one sample of a study of blood T cell repertoires in COVID-19. Assay used: immunoSEQ multiplex PCR; TCRdb lists only in-frame clones, some missing. The sample lists roughly 360,000 clones, roughly 86% occurring once. Sample: peripheral blood. The receptors come from a human donor with acute or convalescent COVID-19. The donor label of this sample is uncertain. Each CDR3 is given without its conserved first and last residue.

TRBJ2-2,TRBV5-1,ASSRTENTGELF
TRBJ1-2,TRBV5-5,ASSPQSRGQGYT
TRBJ2-7,TRBV9,ASSVGQGDYEQY
TRBJ2-1,TRBV5-5,ASRAGTSGSINYNEQF
TRBJ2-2,TRBV3-1/TRBV3-2,ASSLAGVTGELF
TRBJ2-7,TRBV7-9,ASSRTGWRDEQY
TRBJ2-7,TRBV19,ATSSPDKSSYEQY
TRBJ1-2,TRBV6-5,ASKGLFLRRYT
TRBJ1-6,TRBV28,ASSWDRGRSPLH
TRBJ1-2,TRBV6-4,ASSARDRGDYGYT
TRBJ2-3,TRBV3-1/TRBV3-2,ASSRDFTDTQY
TRBJ2-2,TRBV11-2,ASSRRQAPNTGELF
TRBJ2-1,TRBV12-5,ASGSALSGRADEQF
TRBJ2-7,TRBV6-1,ASSESSGRRPYEQY
TRBJ1-1,TRBV10-2,ASSESRRGTEAF
TRBJ1-6,TRBV3-1/TRBV3-2,ASSQDAGGSPLH
TRBJ2-3,TRBV7-9,ASGGSITDTQY
TRBJ1-1,TRBV18,ASSPLESDTEAF
TRBJ2-3,TRBV2,ASSEGTGVSDTQY
TRBJ2-5,TRBV11-2,ASSYRVEETQY
TRBJ1-1,TRBV18,ASSPSMATGSTEAF
TRBJ1-2,TRBV7-9,ASSFPTGIVGYT
TRBJ2-1,TRBV9,ASSAPPGSNNEQF
TRBJ1-1,TRBV18,ASSPSRGQKREAF
TRBJ2-3,TRBV15,ATRWPSGRARGTDTQY
TRBJ1-5,TRBV2,ASSGGTVQPQH
TRBJ1-6,TRBV28,ASSLYLPGQGRSPLH
TRBJ1-4,TRBV28,ASSLGQGGKLF
TRBJ2-1,TRBV5-1,ASSRTGGIAYNEQF
TRBJ1-5,TRBV5-8,ASSSGQTGQPQH
TRBJ2-2,TRBV6-5,ASRQDRGNAGELF
TRBJ2-1,TRBV11-2,ASSSRTGVRNEQF
TRBJ1-1,TRBV19,ASSIPGQGAF
TRBJ1-4,TRBV10-1,ASSESSGSHEKLF
TRBJ2-3,TRBV20-1,SASGGYTDTQY
TRBJ1-5,TRBV5-8,ASSQGAAQH
TRBJ1-5,TRBV28,ASSPRGQGDNQPQH
TRBJ1-1,TRBV7-9,ASSKSNRDRGGEAF
TRBJ1-4,TRBV5-6,ASTSGRNEKLF
TRBJ1-2,TRBV9,ASSVDRASGYT
TRBJ2-3,TRBV6-1,ASSDYLGQGITDTQY
TRBJ1-2,TRBV19,ASNLGVIDYGYT